A single T cell receptor (beta chain) is shown here with its context. At least ten counts were recorded for this clonotype. The antigen it binds to is not known. Base qualities are not provided; no much larger clone lies one nucleotide away. The CDR3, cysteine through phenylalanine, is 12 amino acids long. The entry retains the CDR3 DNA only, 36 bases that are in frame from base 1. Looking up the germline V gene yields CDR1 SQVTM and CDR2 ANQGSEA. The junction shows trimming of 6 bases on V and 0 bases on J, plus 7 bases between the germline ends. The library was obtained by PCR. For sequencing, an Illumina HiSeq 2500 was employed. TCR libraries were prepared with molecular barcoding, using unique molecular identifiers to normalize TCRbeta repertoire quantification. TCRdb reran the public reads through fastp at Q25 and MiXCR, keeping productive beta chains. Identical CDR3 protein sequences are pooled into one entry, listed with their most common genes and DNA. Within this sample are roughly 200,000 distinct CDR3 sequences, with less than 15% of them counted one time only. The leading ten clones occupy 13% of the sample.

The sample is drawn from a study of T-cell reconstitution after alpha-beta-depleted transplantation in children (dated by TCRdb to 2015 to 2016). About the full investigation: Using TCR repertoire profiling, the study followed T-cell immune reconstitution in a quantitative way in children after TCRalphabeta/CD19-depleted allogeneic hematopoietic cell transplantation.

This receptor was taken from a human donor who donated a stem cell graft to a child with acute lymphoblastic leukemia. Recombination linked TRBV29-1 to TRBJ2-3; too little of a D gene remains to name it. The starting material was PBMCs from the stem cell graft donor, obtained from the stem cell graft. The CDR3 region: CSVAVSTDTQYF. The nucleotide sequence is given as TGCAGCGTCGCGGTTAGCACAGATACGCAGTATTTT.